This TCR beta chain is drawn from a study of long-term antiretroviral therapy in people with HIV. Notes on the study in general: ART-treated samples gained diversity yet remained below transplant donor controls.

In regard to this clone: Its specificity is not known.

Every donor contributed at least one pre-ART and at least two post-ART PBMC samples. Germline CDR1 is SNHLY and CDR2 is FYNNEI. V lost 4 bases to trimming and J lost 5 bases; unmatched junction nucleotides: 1. This CDR3 is built from 14 residues. immunoSEQ v3.0 was run at survey level. TCRdb's table, derived via immunoSEQ multiplex PCR, lists solely in-frame clones and lacks some. The sample holds around 30,000 clones, 95% to 97% seen once. This receptor was taken from a man younger than 40 with HIV. The rearrangement joins TRBV2 to TRBJ2-2; 10 bases fit TRBD2. Here the sequenced sample was unsorted PBMCs, taken around 6.6 years after starting antiretroviral therapy. The DNA of the CDR3 is TGTGCCAGCAGTGGGACTAGCGGAACCGGGGAGCTGTTTTTT. It is translated as CASSGTSGTGELFF.